The 32 T cell receptor beta chains below all came from one sample that was sequenced in a study of T cell repertoires in cytomegalovirus infection. MiXCR, run by TCRdb on the reads, gives a single entry per CDR3 protein. Here the sample spans around 330,000 distinct CDR3 sequences, roughly a sixth being singletons. Sequencing was carried out using PBMCs. These receptors were collected from a human donor in good health (CMV status not recorded). Some clones in this sample may be carry-over from other donors' samples.

This clonotype was seen only a few times. The chain employs TRBV10-3 and TRBJ2-4, with D uncertain. Germline CDR1 ENHRY, CDR2 SYGVKD. The V end was cut by 3 bases, the J end by 3 bases, with 12 bases between. The CDR3 contains 15 residues. CDR3 sequence reads: CAISDLDPGKNIQYF. For the CDR3, the DNA is TGTGCCATCAGTGACCTCGACCCGGGCAAAAACATTCAGTACTTC.

V is TRBV4-2 and J is TRBJ2-7; 8 positions match TRBD1. The length of the CDR3 is 14 residues. Germline CDR1 is LGHNA and CDR2 is YNFKEQ. V was clipped by 0 bases and J by 4 bases; unmatched bases: 2. The CDR3 nucleotides read TGTGCCAGCAGCCAAGAACAGGGGGAATACGAGCAGTACTTC. Translation gives CASSQEQGEYEQYF.

Many counts were recorded for this clonotype. The chain combines TRBV19 with TRBJ1-4, with TRBD1 identical over 8 bases. V was pared by 6 bases and J by 3 bases, with 9 bases of the junction left unmatched. Germline V CDR1 and CDR2: LNHDA, SQIVND (reference sequence). This CDR3 is built from 16 residues. As DNA, the CDR3 is TGTGCCAGTAGCGAACCCGGACAGGGACCTAATGAAAAACTGTTTTTT. This codes for CASSEPGQGPNEKLFF. The variable domain in full, with the rest retrieved from reference TRBV19 and TRBJ1-4, is DGGITQSPKYLFRKEGQNVTLSCEQNLNHDAMYWYRQDPGQGLRLIYYSQIVNDFQKGDIAEGYSVSREKKESFPLTVTSAQKNPTAFYLCASSEPGQGPNEKLFFGSGTQLSVL.

This clonotype was detected a few times. The V gene is TRBV7-9, the J gene TRBJ2-7; 8 bases fit TRBD2. J was trimmed by 3 bases and V by 4 bases; bases with no gene match: 11. This CDR3 is 16 amino acids long. CDR1 is SEHNR and CDR2 is FQNEAQ in the germline V gene (reference sequence). CDR3 sequence reads: CASSSRPAGLGYEQYF. The CDR3 coding sequence is TGTGCCAGCAGCTCTCGCCCAGCGGGACTAGGCTACGAGCAGTACTTC.

The J gene is TRBJ2-3, the V gene TRBV5-5; 7 nucleotides agree with TRBD1. With V trimmed by 5 bases and J by 0 bases, 6 bases remained unmatched. Germline CDR1 and CDR2: SGHKS and YYEKEE (reference sequence). This CDR3 is 15 amino acids long. CDR3 DNA: TGTGCCAGCAGACCTCCGGGACAGAGCACAGATACGCAGTATTTT. Translating gives CASRPPGQSTDTQYF.

The table lists this clonotype with many counts. The chain combines TRBV28 with TRBJ1-6; D is uncertain. Germline CDR1 MDHEN, CDR2 SYDVKM. This CDR3 is 16 amino acids long. V lost 2 bases, J lost 5 bases, and 13 bases lay in between. This chain's CDR3 is CASSLAEGRNNSPLHF. In DNA form, the CDR3 reads TGTGCCAGCAGTTTAGCGGAGGGTCGGAATAATTCACCCCTCCACTTT.

The CDR3 region is CASSSLEGYTEAFF. In DNA form, the CDR3 reads TGTGCCAGCAGTTCATTGGAGGGGTACACTGAAGCTTTCTTT. The rearrangement uses TRBV6-1 and TRBJ1-1, with a tentative D call TRBD1 (5 bases). The V end was cut by 5 bases, the J end by 3 bases, with 13 bases between. Germline V gene sequence: CDR1 MNHNS, CDR2 SASEGT. CDR3 length: 14 residues.

This clonotype was counted a few times. J is TRBJ2-5 and V is TRBV20-1; 10 bases fit TRBD2. Germline V gene lookup returns CDR1 DFQATT and CDR2 SNEGSKA (reference sequence). V lost 5 bases, J lost 5 bases, and 14 bases stayed unmatched. The CDR3 is 16 amino acids. CDR3: CSAPGGSGGAWETQYF. For the CDR3, the DNA is TGCAGTGCTCCCGGGGGGAGCGGGGGGGCCTGGGAGACCCAGTACTTC.

This clonotype was observed many times. V usage is TRBV11-2 and J usage is TRBJ2-3, with unresolved D. Germline lookup yields CDR1 SGHAT and CDR2 FQNNGV. This CDR3 region has 15 residues. Trimming removed 7 bases at V and 2 bases at J, with 16 bases between. The CDR3 loop reads CASTAESIHTDTQYF. The DNA of the CDR3 is TGTGCCAGCACCGCGGAATCGATCCACACAGATACGCAGTATTTT.

This clonotype came up a few times. This rearrangement joins TRBV20-1 to TRBJ2-6; no definite D call. The V gene lost 0 bases and the J gene lost 0 bases, with 6 bases spanning the gap. Germline V gives CDR1 DFQATT, CDR2 SNEGSKA (reference sequence). The CDR3 is 15 amino acids. The CDR3 coding sequence is TGCAGTGCTAGAGATGGGTCCTCTGGGGCCAACGTCCTGACTTTC. This gives the protein CSARDGSSGANVLTF.

V and J are TRBV12-3 or TRBV12-4 and TRBJ1-2; TRBD1 might be the D (5 bases). V lost 7 bases to trimming and J lost 5 bases, with 14 bases between them. CDR3 length equals 13 residues. The CDR3 sequence: CASIPRQRYGYTF. The CDR3 nucleotides are TGTGCCAGCATCCCGCGACAGAGGTATGGCTACACCTTC.

The chain links TRBV7-9 to TRBJ2-7, with D unresolved. The CDR3 has 15 amino acids. Germline V gives CDR1 SEHNR, CDR2 FQNEAQ (reference sequence). V lost 0 bases and J lost 6, with 15 bases in between. DNA for the CDR3: TGTGCCAGCAGCTTAGCGGGGTCCTCCCTCACCGAGCAGTACTTC. Translating gives CASSLAGSSLTEQYF. Full variable domain (rest looked up from reference TRBV7-9 and TRBJ2-7): DTGVSQNPRHKITKRGQNVTFRCDPISEHNRLYWYRQTLGQGPEFLTYFQNEAQLEKSRLLSDRFSAERPKGSFSTLEIQRTEQGDSAMYLCASSLAGSSLTEQYFGPGTRLTVT.

The rearrangement links TRBV12-3 or TRBV12-4 to TRBJ1-1; D possibly corresponds to TRBD1 (5 bases). Between the trimmed V and J ends, which lost 10 bases and 7 bases, there was a span of 22 bases. The CDR3 loop spans 14 amino acids. The CDR3 DNA reads as TGTGCCACCTTACCCTCCCGGGACGCGATTGAAGCTTTCTTT. Translating it yields CATLPSRDAIEAFF.

This clonotype was seen a few times. The rearrangement joins TRBV19 to TRBJ2-7; D unclear. Trimming shortened V by 5 bases and J by 2 bases, and 13 bases separated the two germline ends. The CDR3 has 14 amino acids. Germline CDR1 LNHDA, CDR2 SQIVND (reference sequence). The CDR3 reads CASSPGRNAYEQYF. CDR3 coding DNA: TGTGCCAGTAGTCCTGGACGCAATGCCTACGAGCAGTACTTC.

This chain uses TRBV28 with TRBJ2-7, with a possible D match to TRBD1 (5 bases). Germline lookup yields CDR1 MDHEN and CDR2 SYDVKM. V shed 2 bases and J shed 0 bases, with 14 bases lying between them. The CDR3 extends over 16 amino acids. The CDR3 region is CASSLTWGPGSYEQYF. CDR3 in DNA: TGTGCCAGCAGTTTAACTTGGGGCCCGGGCTCCTACGAGCAGTACTTC.

This clonotype was counted at least ten times. The chain combines TRBV7-2 with TRBJ2-7; 9 positions agree with TRBD1. In germline, CDR1 is SGHTA, CDR2 FQGNSA. CDR3 length: 16 residues. Trimming took 2 bases from V and 1 from J; bases not matched to a gene: 6. The CDR3 DNA follows: TGTGCCAGCAGCTTACCTGCCGGGACAGGGTCCTACGAGCAGTACTTC. Its translation is CASSLPAGTGSYEQYF. Full variable domain (remainder filled in from reference TRBV7-2 and TRBJ2-7): GAGVSQSPSNKVTEKGKDVELRCDPISGHTALYWYRQSLGQGLEFLIYFQGNSAPDKSGLPSDRFSAERTGGSVSTLTIQRTQQEDSAVYLCASSLPAGTGSYEQYFGPGTRLTVT.

At least ten counts were recorded for this clonotype. This chain links TRBV7-9 with TRBJ1-1; a weak D match, TRBD1 (6 bases). This CDR3 has 16 amino acids. The ends were cut back, 5 bases at V and 1 base at J, with 17 bases in the middle. From germline, CDR1 is SEHNR and CDR2 FQNEAQ (reference sequence). CDR3 residues: CASSPYALTGNTEAFF. The CDR3 DNA reads TGTGCCAGCAGCCCTTACGCCCTGACAGGGAACACTGAAGCTTTCTTT.

V usage is TRBV18 and J usage is TRBJ2-3, with 9 bases aligning to TRBD2. V lost 0 bases, J lost 4 bases, and 5 bases stayed unmatched. Germline CDR1 reads KGHSH; CDR2 reads LQKENI. There are 16 residues in the CDR3. In DNA form, the CDR3 reads TGTGCCAGCTCACCACCGATGCGGGGGGGCGCAGATACGCAGTATTTT. Translation gives CASSPPMRGGADTQYF.

This sequence joins TRBV4-1 and TRBJ2-7, with TRBD1 matching 10 bases. V was clipped by 0 bases and J by 10 bases; unmatched bases: 12. The CDR3 loop spans 16 amino acids. Germline CDR1 is MGHRA and CDR2 is YSYEKL. The CDR3 loop is CASSQDIGDRGRFQYF. CDR3 sequence (DNA): TGCGCCAGCAGCCAAGATATAGGGGACAGGGGCCGATTCCAGTACTTC.

This clonotype has ten or more counts. The chain combines TRBV7-2 with TRBJ2-3; no reliable D call. Germline loops: CDR1 SGHTA, CDR2 FQGNSA. Trimming removed 5 bases from V and 2 bases from J, with 5 bases in between. CDR3 size: 12 residues. This CDR3 is CASSQTTDTQYF. DNA for the CDR3: TGTGCCAGCAGCCAAACCACAGATACGCAGTATTTT. The complete variable domain, with remaining parts taken from reference TRBV7-2 and TRBJ2-3, reads GAGVSQSPSNKVTEKGKDVELRCDPISGHTALYWYRQSLGQGLEFLIYFQGNSAPDKSGLPSDRFSAERTGGSVSTLTIQRTQQEDSAVYLCASSQTTDTQYFGPGTRLTVL.

This clonotype was counted at least ten times. The chain couples TRBV7-2 to TRBJ2-2; D is unclear. V lost 0 bases, J lost 5 bases, and 7 bases lay in between. CDR3 size: 14 residues. CDR1 is SGHTA, CDR2 FQGNSA, per germline. The CDR3: CASSLAGRTGELFF. The DNA for the CDR3 is TGTGCCAGCAGCTTAGCGGGCAGGACCGGGGAGCTGTTTTTT.

This clonotype was recorded many times. This rearrangement joins TRBV28 to TRBJ1-2, with 9 bases lining up with TRBD1. This CDR3 contains 17 residues. Germline CDR1 and CDR2: MDHEN and SYDVKM. CDR3 in DNA: TGTGTCACCCCAAGACTCCCACAGGGGGCAGCGGACTATGGCTACACCTTC. Residues: CVTPRLPQGAADYGYTF.

This clonotype has a count of ten or more. The chain uses TRBV4-1 and TRBJ1-4, with a tentative D call TRBD1 (5 bases). Looked up from germline, CDR1 is MGHRA and CDR2 is YSYEKL. Trimming left V 3 bases short and J 3 bases short, with 17 bases between. This CDR3 region has 17 residues. This CDR3 reads CASSHPGRGEANEKLFF. In DNA, the CDR3 is TGCGCCAGCAGCCACCCGGGACGGGGCGAAGCTAATGAAAAACTGTTTTTT.

This clonotype has only a few counts. V is TRBV7-9 and J is TRBJ1-1; TRBD1 matches 9 bases. V lost 4 bases and J lost 5; bases outside the gene matches: 5. The CDR3 runs to 14 residues. Germline V CDR1 and CDR2: SEHNR, FQNEAQ (reference sequence). DNA of the CDR3: TGTGCCAGCAGCTCTCGGACAGGGGAAACTGAAGCTTTCTTT. Protein sequence: CASSSRTGETEAFF.

This clonotype was recorded a few times. This rearrangement joins TRBV11-2 to TRBJ2-4; the D is unclear. With 3 bases removed from V and 5 bases from J, the gap between germline ends came to 8 bases. The CDR3 length is 13 residues. Germline values: CDR1 SGHAT, CDR2 FQNNGV. Here the CDR3 DNA reads TGTGCCAGCAGCTTGAGTCTGGAAAACATTCAGTACTTC. It encodes CASSLSLENIQYF.

The chain couples TRBV19 to TRBJ1-6; maybe TRBD1 (6 bases). The CDR3 consists of 16 residues. Germline CDR1 LNHDA, CDR2 SQIVND (reference sequence). Trimming stripped 9 bases from V and 7 bases from J, with 22 bases between. As DNA, the CDR3 is TGTGCCAGCCAGTGGGACACAGGGATGGAAAATTCACCCCTCCACTTT. This translates into CASQWDTGMENSPLHF.

Concerning this clonotype itself: A much larger clone lies a single base off, so this may be a read error. This chain connects TRBV7-3 to TRBJ2-5, with no clear D. Per the germline V gene, CDR1 is SGHTA and CDR2 is FQGTGA. V was clipped by 5 bases and J by 7 bases, with 14 bases between them. CDR3 length equals 13 residues. The CDR3 bases are TGTGCCAGCAGCCAGGCGGCGACGGGGACCCAGTACTTC. It translates to CASSQAATGTQYF.

This clonotype occurred a few times. The chain joins TRBV5-6 to TRBJ2-3; D tentatively reads TRBD1 or TRBD2 (6 bases each). This CDR3 contains 16 residues. V shed 3 bases and J shed 0 bases, with 14 bases lying between them. CDR1 and CDR2 (germline): SGHDT, YYEEEE. CDR3 coding DNA: TGTGCCAGCAGCTCGGGGGCAGGGACTAGCACAGATACGCAGTATTTT. Translated: CASSSGAGTSTDTQYF.

This clonotype was seen a few times. This chain links TRBV5-6 with TRBJ2-1; 10 bases are shared with TRBD2. With V trimmed by 0 bases and J by 7 bases, 4 bases remained unmatched. CDR1 and CDR2 (germline): SGHDT, YYEEEE. The CDR3 spans 15 residues. CDR3 in amino acids: CASSLERGGLNEQFF. The CDR3 DNA sequence: TGTGCCAGCAGCTTGGAGCGGGGGGGCTTAAATGAGCAGTTCTTC.

This clonotype was picked up many times. The rearrangement joins TRBV7-2 to TRBJ1-2; no clear D. The V end was cut by 5 bases, the J end by 3 bases, with 10 bases between. CDR3 length: 13 amino acids. Germline CDR1 is SGHTA and CDR2 is FQGNSA. Written as DNA, the CDR3 is TGTGCCAGCAGCGAGGACGGCTACTATGGCTACACCTTC. It yields the protein CASSEDGYYGYTF.

This chain links TRBV19 with TRBJ2-7; the D is unclear. CDR1 is LNHDA and CDR2 is SQIVND in the germline V gene (reference sequence). There are 16 residues in the CDR3. The germline V and J ends were trimmed by 6 bases and 1 base, with 19 bases remaining between them. The CDR3 DNA follows: TGTGCCAGTAGCACTACCTCTGGACGGCGGTCCTACGAGCAGTACTTC. This encodes CASSTTSGRRSYEQYF. Full variable domain (rest looked up from reference TRBV19 and TRBJ2-7): DGGITQSPKYLFRKEGQNVTLSCEQNLNHDAMYWYRQDPGQGLRLIYYSQIVNDFQKGDIAEGYSVSREKKESFPLTVTSAQKNPTAFYLCASSTTSGRRSYEQYFGPGTRLTVT.

V usage is TRBV12-3 or TRBV12-4 and J usage is TRBJ1-2, with D perhaps TRBD1 (5 bases). V shed 6 bases and J shed 6 bases, with 20 bases lying between them. The CDR3 spans 15 residues. The CDR3 DNA reads as TGTGCCAGCAGCCCATCCCCCGGGACGAGGGATGGCTACACCTTC. Protein product: CASSPSPGTRDGYTF.